The 8 T cell receptor beta chains below all came from one sample that was sequenced in a study of spatial heterogeneity in lung cancer. Time point in this sample: blood at routine non-recurrence follow-up after resection. TCRdb passed the 5' RACE reads through MiXCR, listing each CDR3 protein once. Of approximately 1,400 distinct CDR3 sequences in the sample, around 54% were seen once. The sequencing used PBMCs, collected at follow-up. Every receptor here comes from a female donor with early-stage non-small cell lung cancer.

Concerning this clonotype itself: As an off-target read in a library built for alpha chains, this beta chain has a frequency of little significance. V and J are TRBV9 and TRBJ2-1; D is unclear. CDR3 length equals 12 residues. V dropped 4 bases and J dropped 10 bases, with 12 bases sitting between them. Germline CDR1 and CDR2: SGDLS and YYNGEE. CDR3 amino acids: CASSPRWKEQFF. CDR3 nucleotides: TGTGCCAGCAGCCCAAGATGGAAGGAGCAGTTCTTC.

Details on this clonotype: A library prepared for alpha chains yielded this beta chain as an off-target read; its size is of little meaning. The genes are TRBV10-3 and TRBJ2-3; TRBD1 matches at 9 bases. V trimming: 5 bases; J trimming: 2 bases; junction bases outside the gene matches: 2. This CDR3 is 14 amino acids long. The germline V gene has CDR1 ENHRY and CDR2 SYGVKD. CDR3 in amino acids: CAISNRGLTDTQYF. The DNA for the CDR3 is TGTGCCATCAGTAACAGGGGGCTCACAGATACGCAGTATTTT.

A remark on this clonotype: A library prepared for alpha chains yielded this beta chain as an off-target read; its size is of little meaning. The V gene is TRBV10-3, the J gene TRBJ2-5; D perhaps matches TRBD2 (5 bases). The CDR3 loop spans 13 amino acids. The germline V and J ends were trimmed by 10 bases and 4 bases, with 16 bases remaining between them. Looked up from germline, CDR1 is ENHRY and CDR2 is SYGVKD. This chain's CDR3 is CATGLLNGETQYF. As DNA, the CDR3 is TGTGCCACTGGACTTCTAAACGGAGAGACCCAGTACTTC.

This clonotype was seen a few times. This beta chain represents an off-target read in a library built for alpha chains; its size is of limited meaning. CDR3 nucleotide sequence: TGTGCCAGCAGCTTAACAGGTTCCTCCTACGAGCAGTACTTC. As protein: CASSLTGSSYEQYF. V usage is TRBV7-3 and J usage is TRBJ2-7; D not resolved. The germline V gene encodes CDR1 SGHTA and CDR2 FQGTGA. V was trimmed by 0 bases and J by 0 bases, leaving 6 bases between them. The CDR3 spans 14 residues.

This clonotype has just a few counts. As an off-target read in a library built for alpha chains, this beta chain has a frequency of little significance. The V call is TRBV6-5, the J call TRBJ2-2; D not certain. The CDR3 contains 11 residues. Trimming left V 7 bases short and J 1 base short, with 1 base between. The germline gives CDR1 MNHEY, CDR2 SVGAGI. CDR3 coding DNA: TGTGCCAGCAAGAACACCGGGGAGCTGTTTTTT. Its translation is CASKNTGELFF.

Notes on this clonotype: For a library built for alpha chains, this beta chain is a stray read; little rests on its size. The J gene is TRBJ2-5, the V gene TRBV2, with D perhaps matching TRBD2 (5 bases). V was shortened by 3 bases and J by 1 base, with 9 bases between the two germline ends. Germline CDR1 is SNHLY and CDR2 is FYNNEI. The CDR3 is 14 amino acids. This CDR3 reads CASSEGSSQETQYF. The CDR3 DNA sequence: TGTGCCAGCAGTGAGGGGAGCAGCCAAGAGACCCAGTACTTC.

This clonotype has only a few counts. A library made for alpha chains picked up this beta chain off target, so its size means little. This CDR3 reads CASSPKNTDTQYF. The CDR3 coding sequence is TGTGCCAGCTCACCAAAAAACACAGATACGCAGTATTTT. The V call is TRBV18, the J call TRBJ2-3; D is uncertain. The V end was cut by 2 bases, the J end by 2 bases, with 5 bases between. Germline V CDR1 and CDR2: KGHSH, LQKENI. CDR3 length equals 13 residues.

A word on this clonotype: A library prepared for alpha chains yielded this beta chain as an off-target read; its size is of little meaning. The CDR3 nucleotides read TGCAGCGTGGACAGGGGAACTAATGAAAAACTGTTTTTT. Its translation is CSVDRGTNEKLFF. The rearrangement uses TRBV29-1 and TRBJ1-4; 9 bases are shared with TRBD1. The CDR3 totals 13 residues. Germline V lookup: CDR1 SQVTM, CDR2 ANQGSEA. J was trimmed by 1 base and V by 6 bases; bases with no gene match: 0.